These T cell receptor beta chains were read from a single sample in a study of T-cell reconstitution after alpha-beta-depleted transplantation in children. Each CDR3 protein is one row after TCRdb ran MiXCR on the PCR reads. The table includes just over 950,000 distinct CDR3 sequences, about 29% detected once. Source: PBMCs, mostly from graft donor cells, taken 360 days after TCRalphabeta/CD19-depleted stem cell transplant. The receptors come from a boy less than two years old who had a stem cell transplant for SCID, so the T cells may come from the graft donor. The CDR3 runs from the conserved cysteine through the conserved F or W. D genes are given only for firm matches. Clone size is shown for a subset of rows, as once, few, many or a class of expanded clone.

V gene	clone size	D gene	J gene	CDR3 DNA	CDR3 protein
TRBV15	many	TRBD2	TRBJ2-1	TGTGCCACCAGCAGAGATCCAACTAGCGGGGGGAATGAGCAGTTCTTC	CATSRDPTSGGNEQFF
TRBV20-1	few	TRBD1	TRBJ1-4	TGCAGTGTCCCCCGGGACAGGGGGCAGAGAAAACTGTTTTTT	CSVPRDRGQRKLFF
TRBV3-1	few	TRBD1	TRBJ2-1	TGTGCCAGCAGCCAAGATAGACTCCGGGACAGGGTTGGTGAGCAGTTCTTC	CASSQDRLRDRVGEQFF
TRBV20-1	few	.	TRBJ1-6	TGCAGTGCTGGGGGACGGACTAATTCACCCCTCCACTTT	CSAGGRTNSPLHF
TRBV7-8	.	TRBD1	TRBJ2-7	TGTGCCAGCAGCCTGGGGACAGGGGAAATTCCACTACCCGAGCAGTACTTC	CASSLGTGEIPLPEQYF
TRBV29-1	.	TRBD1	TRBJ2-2	TGCAGCGTTGAAGATTTAAATAAGGGACAGGGAGCGACCGGGGAGCTGTTTTTT	CSVEDLNKGQGATGELFF
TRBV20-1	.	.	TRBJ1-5	TGCAGTGCTAGTGATCGGTACCAGCCCCAGCATTTT	CSASDRYQPQHF
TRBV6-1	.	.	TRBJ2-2	TGTGCCAGCAGGGTATTGGACACTTATACCGGGGAGCTGTTTTTT	CASRVLDTYTGELFF
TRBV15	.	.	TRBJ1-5	TGTGCCACCGGGGCGGGGGGGAAAGGCAATCAGCCCCAGCATTTT	CATGAGGKGNQPQHF
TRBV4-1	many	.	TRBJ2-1	TGCGCCAGCAGCCAAGACGACCCGGGACATAATTCCAATGAGCAGTTCTTC	CASSQDDPGHNSNEQFF
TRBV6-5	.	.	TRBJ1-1	TGTGCCAGCAGTTACTTTTTACCCGACAGCTTGAACACTGAAGCTTTCTTT	CASSYFLPDSLNTEAFF
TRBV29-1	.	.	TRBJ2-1	TGCAGCGTTCTGCCCCCTGACAATGAGCAGTTCTTC	CSVLPPDNEQFF
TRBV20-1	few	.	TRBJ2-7	TGCAGTGCAGCCCAAGCCTACGAGCAGTACTTC	CSAAQAYEQYF
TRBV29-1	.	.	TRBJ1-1	TGCAGCGTTGAAGACAGGGCGGTAAGGACTGAAGCTTTCTTT	CSVEDRAVRTEAFF
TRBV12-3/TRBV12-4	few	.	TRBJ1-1	TGTGCCAGCAGCTCCTCCAGGGTTGGTGAAGCTTTCTTT	CASSSSRVGEAFF
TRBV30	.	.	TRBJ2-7	TGTGCCTGGAGTGTAAAGGCTAACGAGCAGTACTTC	CAWSVKANEQYF
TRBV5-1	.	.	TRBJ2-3	TGCGCCAGCAGCTTGGTGGGAACTAGCTCAGATACGCAGTATTTT	CASSLVGTSSDTQYF
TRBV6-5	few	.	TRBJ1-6	TGTGCCAGCAGTTCGTTCGGGCAGTCAAATTCACCCCTCCACTTT	CASSSFGQSNSPLHF
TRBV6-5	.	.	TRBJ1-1	TGTGCCAGCAGTTTCGACAGATACACTGAAGCTTTCTTT	CASSFDRYTEAFF
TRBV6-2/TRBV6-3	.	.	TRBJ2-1	TGTGCCAGCAGTTTAGGGTGGGGGTCCTACAATGAGCAGTTCTTC	CASSLGWGSYNEQFF
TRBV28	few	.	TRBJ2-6	TGTGCCAGCAGTTTGCTCACCCCAGGGACTGGGGCCAACGTCCTGACTTTC	CASSLLTPGTGANVLTF
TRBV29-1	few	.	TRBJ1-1	TGCAGCGCAGGAGCGGGAATCACTGAAGCTTTCTTT	CSAGAGITEAFF
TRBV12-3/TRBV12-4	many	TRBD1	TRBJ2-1	TGTGCCAGCAGTTTCCTGGGACAGGTGAACAATGAGCAGTTCTTC	CASSFLGQVNNEQFF